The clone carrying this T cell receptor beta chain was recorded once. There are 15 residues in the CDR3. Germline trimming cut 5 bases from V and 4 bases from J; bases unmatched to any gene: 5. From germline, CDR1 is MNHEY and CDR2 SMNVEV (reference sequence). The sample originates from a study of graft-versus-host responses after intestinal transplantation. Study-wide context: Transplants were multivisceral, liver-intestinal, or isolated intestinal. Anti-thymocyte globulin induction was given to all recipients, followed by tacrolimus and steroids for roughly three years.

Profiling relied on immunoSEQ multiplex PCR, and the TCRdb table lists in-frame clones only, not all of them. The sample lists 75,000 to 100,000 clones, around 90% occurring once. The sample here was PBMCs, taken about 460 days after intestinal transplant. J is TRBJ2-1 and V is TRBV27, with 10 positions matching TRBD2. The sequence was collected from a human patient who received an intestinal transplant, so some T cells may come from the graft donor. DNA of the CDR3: TGTGCCAGCAGTGAACTAGCGGGACGTTACAATGAGCAGTTCTTC. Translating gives CASSELAGRYNEQFF.